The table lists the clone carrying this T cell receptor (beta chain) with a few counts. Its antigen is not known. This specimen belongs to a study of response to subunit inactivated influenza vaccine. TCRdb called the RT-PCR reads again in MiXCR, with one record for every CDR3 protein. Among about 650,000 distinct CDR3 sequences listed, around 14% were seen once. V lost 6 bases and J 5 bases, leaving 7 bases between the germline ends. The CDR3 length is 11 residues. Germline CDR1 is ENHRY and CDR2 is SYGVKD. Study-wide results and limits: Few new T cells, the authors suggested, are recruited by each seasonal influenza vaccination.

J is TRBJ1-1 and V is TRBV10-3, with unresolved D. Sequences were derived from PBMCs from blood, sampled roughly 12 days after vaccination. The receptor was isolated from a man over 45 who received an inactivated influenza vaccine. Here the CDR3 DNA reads TGTGCCATCAGGGAGGGTACTGAAGCTTTCTTT. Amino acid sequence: CAIREGTEAFF.